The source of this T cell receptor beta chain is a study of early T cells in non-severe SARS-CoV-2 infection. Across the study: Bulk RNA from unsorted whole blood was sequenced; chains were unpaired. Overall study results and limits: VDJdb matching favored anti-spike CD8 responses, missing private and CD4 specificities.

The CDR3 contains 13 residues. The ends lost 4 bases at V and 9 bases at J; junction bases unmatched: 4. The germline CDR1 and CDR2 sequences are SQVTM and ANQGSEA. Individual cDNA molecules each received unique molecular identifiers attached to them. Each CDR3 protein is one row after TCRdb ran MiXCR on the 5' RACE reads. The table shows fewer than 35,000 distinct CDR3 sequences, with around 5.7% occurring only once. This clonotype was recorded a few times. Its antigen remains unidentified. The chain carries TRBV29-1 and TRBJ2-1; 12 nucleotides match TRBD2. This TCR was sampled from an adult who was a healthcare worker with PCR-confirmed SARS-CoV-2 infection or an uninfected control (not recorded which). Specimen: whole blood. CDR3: CSVVTSGRLEQFF. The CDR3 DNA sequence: TGCAGCGTTGTGACTAGCGGGAGACTTGAGCAGTTCTTC.